This T cell receptor (beta chain) was profiled in a study of PD-1 blockade in classical Hodgkin lymphoma. Clones were sequenced by immunoSEQ multiplex PCR, and TCRdb holds only the in-frame ones, with some missing. The data show approximately 11,000 clones, 80% seen once. With respect to this clone: No antigen is known for it.

Study findings and constraints: A significant rise in TCR diversity by C4D1 was seen for CD4+ but not CD8+ cells.

Germline lookup yields CDR1 SQVTM and CDR2 ANQGSEA. This CDR3 is built from 14 residues. With 4 bases removed from V and 0 bases from J, the gap between germline ends came to 13 bases. Brentuximab vedotin exposure varied among the patients, all of whom had relapsed after autologous stem cell transplantation. The sequence was obtained from a human donor with classical Hodgkin lymphoma. V and J are TRBV29-1 and TRBJ2-7; D assignment may be TRBD1 or TRBD2 (5 bases each). The input for sequencing was peripheral blood mononuclear cells (PBMCs), taken before the second cycle of nivolumab. CDR3 DNA sequence: TGCAGCGTTGTAAGGGGACCTCCCTCCTACGAGCAGTACTTC. Encoded protein: CSVVRGPPSYEQYF.